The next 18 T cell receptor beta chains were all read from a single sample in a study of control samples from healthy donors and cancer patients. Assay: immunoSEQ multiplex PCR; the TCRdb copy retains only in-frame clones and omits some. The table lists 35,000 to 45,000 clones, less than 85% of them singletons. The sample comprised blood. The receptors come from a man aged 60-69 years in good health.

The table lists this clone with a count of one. CDR3 in amino acids: CASSDRRMANTEAFF. The CDR3, as DNA: TGTGCCAGTAGTGACCGACGGATGGCGAACACTGAAGCTTTCTTT. The chain combines TRBV19 with TRBJ1-1; no clear D. Deletions cut 5 bases from V and 1 base from J, with 14 bases between. This CDR3 has 15 residues. The V gene's germline CDR1 is LNHDA and CDR2 SQIVND (reference sequence). Together with reference TRBV19 and TRBJ1-1, the CDR3 gives the full variable domain: DGGITQSPKYLFRKEGQNVTLSCEQNLNHDAMYWYRQDPGQGLRLIYYSQIVNDFQKGDIAEGYSVSREKKESFPLTVTSAQKNPTAFYLCASSDRRMANTEAFFGQGTRLTVV.

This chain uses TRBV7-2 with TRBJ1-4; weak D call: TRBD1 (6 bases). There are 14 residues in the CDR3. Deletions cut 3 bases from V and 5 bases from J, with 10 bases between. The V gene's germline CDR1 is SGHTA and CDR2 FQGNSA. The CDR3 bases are TGTGCCAGCAGCTTCAGGGGTCGGAATGAAAAACTGTTTTTT. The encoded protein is CASSFRGRNEKLFF.

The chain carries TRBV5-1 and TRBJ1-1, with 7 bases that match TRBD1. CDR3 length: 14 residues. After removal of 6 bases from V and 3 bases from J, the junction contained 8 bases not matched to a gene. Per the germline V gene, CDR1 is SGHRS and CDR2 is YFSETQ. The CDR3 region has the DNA TGCGCCAGCACCAGTACAGGGGCTCACACTGAAGCTTTCTTT. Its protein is CASTSTGAHTEAFF. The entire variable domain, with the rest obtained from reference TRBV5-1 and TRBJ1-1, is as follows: KAGVTQTPRYLIKTRGQQVTLSCSPISGHRSVSWYQQTPGQGLQFLFEYFSETQRNKGNFPGRFSGRQFSNSRSEMNVSTLELGDSALYLCASTSTGAHTEAFFGQGTRLTVV.

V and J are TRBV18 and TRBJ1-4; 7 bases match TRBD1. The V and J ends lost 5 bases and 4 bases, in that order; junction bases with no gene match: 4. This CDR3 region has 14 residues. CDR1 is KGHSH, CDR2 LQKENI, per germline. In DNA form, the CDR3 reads TGTGCCAGCTCAGCGGACAGGAATAATGAAAAACTGTTTTTT. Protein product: CASSADRNNEKLFF.

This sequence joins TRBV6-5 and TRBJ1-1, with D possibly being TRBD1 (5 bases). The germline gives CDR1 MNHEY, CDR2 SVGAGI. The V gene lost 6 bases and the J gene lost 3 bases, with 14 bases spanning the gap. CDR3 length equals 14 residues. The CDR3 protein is CASSAGTGYTEAFF. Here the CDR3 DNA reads TGTGCCAGCAGCGCCGGGACGGGATACACTGAAGCTTTCTTT.

The CDR3 here is CASSNPGQGVGEQYF. In DNA form, the CDR3 reads TGTGCCAGCAGCAATCCGGGACAGGGGGTAGGAGAGCAGTACTTC. The V and J genes are TRBV7-2 and TRBJ2-7, with TRBD1 matching over 11 bases. The CDR3 runs to 15 residues. The germline V gene has CDR1 SGHTA and CDR2 FQGNSA. Trimming at V came to 5 bases and at J to 7 bases, leaving 10 bases not matched to a gene.

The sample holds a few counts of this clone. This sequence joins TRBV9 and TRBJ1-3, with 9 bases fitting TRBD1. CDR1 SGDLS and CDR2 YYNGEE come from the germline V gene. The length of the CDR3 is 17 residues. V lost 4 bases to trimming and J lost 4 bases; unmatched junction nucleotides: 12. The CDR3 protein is CASSPDRDRVRGNTIYF. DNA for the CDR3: TGTGCCAGCAGCCCCGACCGGGACAGGGTGCGCGGAAACACCATATATTTT.

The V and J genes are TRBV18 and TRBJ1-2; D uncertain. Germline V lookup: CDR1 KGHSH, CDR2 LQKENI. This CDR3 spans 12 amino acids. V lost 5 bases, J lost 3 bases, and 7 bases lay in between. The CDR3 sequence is CASSNTDYGYTF. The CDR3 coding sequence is TGTGCCAGCTCAAACACCGACTATGGCTACACCTTC.

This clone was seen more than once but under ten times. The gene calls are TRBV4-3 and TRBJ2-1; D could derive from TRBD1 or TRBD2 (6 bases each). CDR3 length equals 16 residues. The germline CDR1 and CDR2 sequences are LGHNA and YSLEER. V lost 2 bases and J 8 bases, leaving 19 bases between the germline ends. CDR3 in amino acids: CASSQNREETFHEQFF. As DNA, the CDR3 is TGCGCCAGCAGCCAAAACAGGGAGGAAACCTTCCATGAGCAGTTCTTC.

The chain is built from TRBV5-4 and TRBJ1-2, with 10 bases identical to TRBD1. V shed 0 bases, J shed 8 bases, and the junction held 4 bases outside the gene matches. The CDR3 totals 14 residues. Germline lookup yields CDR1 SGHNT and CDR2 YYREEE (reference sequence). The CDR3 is CASSLGQGAGGYTF. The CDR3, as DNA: TGTGCCAGCAGCTTGGGACAGGGGGCGGGCGGCTACACCTTC.

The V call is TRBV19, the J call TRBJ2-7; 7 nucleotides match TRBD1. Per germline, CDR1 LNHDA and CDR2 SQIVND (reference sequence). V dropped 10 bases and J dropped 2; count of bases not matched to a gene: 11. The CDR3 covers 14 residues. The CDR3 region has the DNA TGTGCCACCGCCAATTGGGGACAGACCTACGAGCAGTACTTC. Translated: CATANWGQTYEQYF.

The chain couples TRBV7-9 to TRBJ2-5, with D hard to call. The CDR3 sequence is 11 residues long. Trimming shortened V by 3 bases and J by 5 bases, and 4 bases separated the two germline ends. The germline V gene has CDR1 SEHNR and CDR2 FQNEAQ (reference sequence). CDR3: CASSLSETQYF. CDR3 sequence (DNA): TGTGCCAGCAGCTTGTCGGAGACCCAGTACTTC.

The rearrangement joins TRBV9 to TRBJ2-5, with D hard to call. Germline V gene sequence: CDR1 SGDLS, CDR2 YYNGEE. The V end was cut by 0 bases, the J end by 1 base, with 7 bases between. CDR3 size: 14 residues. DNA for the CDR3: TGTGCCAGCAGCGTAGAAGGGATCCAAGAGACCCAGTACTTC. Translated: CASSVEGIQETQYF. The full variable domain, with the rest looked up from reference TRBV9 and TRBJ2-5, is DSGVTQTPKHLITATGQRVTLRCSPRSGDLSVYWYQQSLDQGLQFLIQYYNGEERAKGNILERFSAQQFPDLHSELNLSSLELGDSALYFCASSVEGIQETQYFGPGTRLLVL.

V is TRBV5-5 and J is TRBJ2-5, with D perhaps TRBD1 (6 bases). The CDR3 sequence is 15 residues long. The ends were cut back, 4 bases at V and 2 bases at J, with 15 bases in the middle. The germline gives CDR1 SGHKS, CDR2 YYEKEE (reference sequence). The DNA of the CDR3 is TGTGCCAGCAGCCTAGGACCCGGACAGCAAGAGACCCAGTACTTC. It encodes CASSLGPGQQETQYF.

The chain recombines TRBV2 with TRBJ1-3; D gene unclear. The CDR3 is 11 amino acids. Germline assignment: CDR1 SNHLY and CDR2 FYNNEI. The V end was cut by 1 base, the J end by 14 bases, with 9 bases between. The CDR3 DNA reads TGTGCCAGCAGTGAAGTCCAGGCTTTATATTTT. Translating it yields CASSEVQALYF.

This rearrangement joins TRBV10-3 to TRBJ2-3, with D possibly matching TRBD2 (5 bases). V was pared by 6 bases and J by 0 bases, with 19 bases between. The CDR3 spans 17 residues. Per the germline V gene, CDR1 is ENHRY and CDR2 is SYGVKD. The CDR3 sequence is CAIRDNQRSPSTDTQYF. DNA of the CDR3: TGTGCCATCAGAGATAATCAGCGGAGCCCTAGCACAGATACGCAGTATTTT.

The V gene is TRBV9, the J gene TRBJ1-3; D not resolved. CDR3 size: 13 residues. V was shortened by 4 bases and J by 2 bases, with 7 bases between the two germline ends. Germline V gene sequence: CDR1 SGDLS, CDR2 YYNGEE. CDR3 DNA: TGTGCCAGCAGCTCCCGACCTGGAAACACCATATATTTT. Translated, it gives CASSSRPGNTIYF.

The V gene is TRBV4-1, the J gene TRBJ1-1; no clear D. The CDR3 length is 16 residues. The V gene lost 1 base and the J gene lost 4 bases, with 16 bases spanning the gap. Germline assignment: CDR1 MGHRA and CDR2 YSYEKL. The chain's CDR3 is CASSQGSAGKSTEAFF. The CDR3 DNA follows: TGCGCCAGCAGCCAAGGCAGTGCTGGGAAGAGCACTGAAGCTTTCTTT.